Sequencing of this T cell receptor (beta chain) was carried out in a study of blood T cell repertoires in COVID-19. Germline values: CDR1 MDHEN, CDR2 SYDVKM. V shed 7 bases, J shed 4 bases, and the junction held 6 bases outside the gene matches. This CDR3 region has 13 residues. TCRdb's copy holds only in-frame clones and misses some; the assay was immunoSEQ multiplex PCR. This table has around 280,000 clones, around 88% appearing once. The TCR sequence derives from a woman aged 35 to 49 who had recovered from COVID-19. Sequenced input: PBMCs or T cells enriched from blood (not recorded which). The chain links TRBV28 to TRBJ2-7; 8 bases are a match to TRBD2. CDR3 bases: TGTGCCAGCAATGGACTAGCCCGGTACGAGCAGTACTTC. Translating it yields CASNGLARYEQYF. The full variable domain, with the rest looked up from reference TRBV28 and TRBJ2-7, is DVKVTQSSRYLVKRTGEKVFLECVQDMDHENMFWYRQDPGLGLRLIYFSYDVKMKEKGDIPEGYSVSREKKERFSLILESASTNQTSMYLCASNGLARYEQYFGPGTRLTVT.